The T cell receptor (beta chain) described here comes from a study of T-cell memory formation after mild COVID-19. Across the whole study: TCR clusters showed largely donor specificity. Study observations and caveats: Clones that contracted from day 15 to 85 had balanced CD4/CD8; later expanders were CD4+ biased.

Constant-segment primers served in 5'RACE that generated TCR alpha and TCR beta cDNA libraries bearing sample barcodes and UMIs. TCRdb reprocessed the 5' RACE reads with MiXCR, giving one entry per CDR3 protein. The top ten clones hold 2.1% of a sample with about 250,000 distinct CDR3 sequences, about 16% of them seen once. CDR3 length: 14 amino acids. Per germline, CDR1 DFQATT and CDR2 SNEGSKA (reference sequence). The V gene lost 2 bases and the J gene lost 3 bases, with 12 bases spanning the gap. This clonotype was seen many times. The target antigen is unknown. The chain couples TRBV20-1 to TRBJ2-3; D possibly corresponds to TRBD2 (5 bases). Source material: PBMCs or a T cell subset sorted from them (not recorded which). The clonotype originates from an adult woman who had mild COVID-19 (a few samples of this study predate the infection). Cell type and time point are not known. CDR3: CSARLSGETDTQYF. The CDR3 nucleotides read TGCAGTGCTAGACTGAGCGGAGAAACAGATACGCAGTATTTT.